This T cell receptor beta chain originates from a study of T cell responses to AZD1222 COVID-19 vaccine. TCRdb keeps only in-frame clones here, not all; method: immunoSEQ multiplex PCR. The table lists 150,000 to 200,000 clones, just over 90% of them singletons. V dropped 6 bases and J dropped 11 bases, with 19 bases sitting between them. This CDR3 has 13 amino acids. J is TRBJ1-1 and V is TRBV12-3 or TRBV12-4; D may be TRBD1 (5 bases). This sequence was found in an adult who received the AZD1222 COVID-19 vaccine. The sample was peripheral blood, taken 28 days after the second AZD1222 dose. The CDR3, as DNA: TGTGCCAGCAGCCCGTACTCGGGACCCGTGGCTTTCTTT. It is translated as CASSPYSGPVAFF.